The clone carrying this T cell receptor (beta chain) was seen ten or more times. Its specificity is not known. Trimming removed 5 bases at V and 2 bases at J, with 19 bases between. The length of the CDR3 is 15 residues. Germline CDR1 DFQATT, CDR2 SNEGSKA (reference sequence). Axillary draining lymph nodes of breast cancer patients supplied the node samples. This entry belongs to a study of breast tumors, draining lymph nodes, adjacent tissues. Study-level findings and limits: Luminal-like breast cancer showed significantly higher tumor–nontumor repertoire similarity than basal-like.

TCRdb re-analysed the multiplex PCR reads in MiXCR, keeping a single row per CDR3 protein. Here the sample spans 200,000 to 250,000 distinct CDR3 sequences, about a third being singletons. The chain couples TRBV20-1 to TRBJ2-7, with D hard to call. Sequencing used axillary lymph node tissue. This TCR came from a female donor with breast cancer. Some clones in this sample may be carry-over from other donors' samples. CDR3 nucleotides: TGCAGTGCTTTTGGACCGACCCGATCCCCCTACGAGCAGTACTTC. Residues: CSAFGPTRSPYEQYF.